The clone carrying this T cell receptor (beta chain) was seen a handful of times. Its antigen is currently unknown. TCRdb's table, derived via immunoSEQ multiplex PCR, lists solely in-frame clones and lacks some. The table has approximately 25,000 clones, 77% seen once; the top ten hold more than 15%. These data come from a study of OX40 agonist ivuxolimab in advanced cancers. About the research overall: Every 2 weeks, ivuxolimab was infused into the patients intravenously at between 0.01 and 10 mg/kg.

Points from the study as a whole: The CD4+ and CD8+ T cells in the blood had expanded clonally by week 6 at 0.1 to 3.0 mg/kg.

With 0 bases clipped from V and 4 bases from J, the junction kept 5 bases outside the gene matches. Germline V CDR1 and CDR2: SGDLS, YYNGEE. The CDR3 is made up of 15 amino acids. Sequencing used CD4+ or CD8+ T cells sorted from blood, obtained in a trial of the OX40 agonist ivuxolimab. The chain has TRBV9 and TRBJ2-7; 9 bases match TRBD1. The clonotype was recovered from an adult with an advanced solid tumor such as melanoma, head and neck, liver or kidney cancer. CDR3 region: CASSVATGGVYEQYF. The CDR3 coding sequence is TGTGCCAGCAGCGTAGCTACAGGGGGCGTTTACGAGCAGTACTTC.